Presented here are 18 T cell receptor beta chains from one specimen sequenced in a study of blood T cell repertoires in COVID-19. Here immunoSEQ multiplex PCR was the method, and the copy in TCRdb shows in-frame clones only, minus some. This table has roughly 100,000 clones, roughly 80% appearing once. The sample was peripheral blood. Receptors originate from a woman in her sixties or seventies with acute or convalescent COVID-19.

The DNA for the CDR3 is TGTGCCTGGAGTAAGTCGGCAGGAAAAGAGACCCAGTACTTC. Its translation is CAWSKSAGKETQYF. V usage is TRBV30 and J usage is TRBJ2-5; D ambiguous. V was shortened by 2 bases and J by 3 bases, with 13 bases between the two germline ends. Germline CDR1 and CDR2: GTSNPN and SVGIG (reference sequence). The CDR3 length is 14 residues.

This clone was found once. The chain couples TRBV20-1 to TRBJ2-7; D is unclear. Germline V gene data show CDR1 as DFQATT and CDR2 as SNEGSKA (reference sequence). V was trimmed by 3 bases and J by 2 bases, leaving 5 bases between them. CDR3 length: 11 residues. The CDR3 is CSARTTYEQYF. Written as DNA, the CDR3 is TGCAGTGCTAGGACAACCTACGAGCAGTACTTC.

The chain couples TRBV28 to TRBJ2-6, with 8 bases identical to TRBD1. The trim removed 10 bases at V and 1 base at J, leaving 12 bases unmatched. The CDR3 has 17 residues. CDR1 and CDR2 from the germline V gene are MDHEN and SYDVKM. DNA of the CDR3: TGTGCCACCTTAGGGACAGGCCTTGCTTCTGGGGCCAACGTCCTGACTTTC. Its protein is CATLGTGLASGANVLTF.

This clone appeared a single time. The chain combines TRBV29-1 with TRBJ2-5, with 11 bases aligning to TRBD2. This CDR3 is built from 13 residues. V trimming: 7 bases; J trimming: 3 bases; junction bases outside the gene matches: 4. CDR1 is SQVTM and CDR2 is ANQGSEA in the germline V gene. In DNA form, the CDR3 reads TGCAGCGCGCTGACTAGCGGGGAAGAGACCCAGTACTTC. Translated: CSALTSGEETQYF.

This clone has just a few counts. V usage is TRBV6-5 and J usage is TRBJ1-1; TRBD1 matches 8 bases. V shed 8 bases, J shed 3 bases, and the junction held 5 bases outside the gene matches. Germline CDR1 and CDR2: MNHEY and SVGAGI. The CDR3 covers 13 residues. CDR3 amino acids: CASCTGGDTEAFF. The CDR3 DNA reads as TGTGCCAGCTGTACAGGGGGGGACACTGAAGCTTTCTTT.

This clone was observed a single time. V is TRBV7-6 and J is TRBJ2-7, with 8 bases lining up with TRBD1. This CDR3 comprises 17 residues. V lost 5 bases, J lost 0 bases, and 12 bases stayed unmatched. Looked up from germline, CDR1 is SGHVS and CDR2 is FNYEAQ. Here the CDR3 reads CASSPRQGIPLSYEQYF. As DNA, the CDR3 is TGTGCCAGCAGCCCGAGACAGGGGATCCCCCTCTCCTACGAGCAGTACTTC.

The rearrangement joins TRBV11-3 to TRBJ1-1; TRBD1 agrees at 7 bases. The CDR3 has 16 residues. Per the germline V gene, CDR1 is SGHNT and CDR2 is YENEEA. V was clipped by 4 bases and J by 5 bases; unmatched bases: 13. Here the CDR3 reads CASSSPQGPGYTEAFF. The CDR3 DNA sequence: TGTGCCAGCAGCTCGCCACAGGGGCCGGGGTATACTGAAGCTTTCTTT.

This clone was recorded only once. The chain uses TRBV5-4 and TRBJ1-1, with D hard to call. There are 14 residues in the CDR3. V lost 9 bases and J 5 bases, leaving 20 bases between the germline ends. Germline V lookup: CDR1 SGHNT, CDR2 YYREEE (reference sequence). CDR3 DNA sequence: TGTGCCATTCTTCATTGGTCGGGGTTAACTGAAGCTTTCTTT. Translation: CAILHWSGLTEAFF.

V gene TRBV30 combines with J gene TRBJ1-2; D is undetermined. Germline assignment: CDR1 GTSNPN and CDR2 SVGIG (reference sequence). The ends were cut back, 5 bases at V and 0 bases at J, with 13 bases in the middle. The CDR3 is 14 residues long. The CDR3 region is CAWAITGANYGYTF. The CDR3 coding sequence is TGTGCCTGGGCCATCACGGGTGCTAACTATGGCTACACCTTC.

The chain recombines TRBV6-5 with TRBJ1-2, with D hard to call. CDR1 and CDR2 from the germline V gene are MNHEY and SVGAGI. V lost 2 bases and J 4 bases, leaving 14 bases between the germline ends. This CDR3 is built from 15 residues. The CDR3 DNA follows: TGTGCCAGCAGTTACGATAGTACAGCGGTCTATGGCTACACCTTC. Translated, it gives CASSYDSTAVYGYTF.

The V and J genes are TRBV19 and TRBJ1-1, with a possible D match to TRBD1 (6 bases). CDR1 is LNHDA and CDR2 is SQIVND in the germline V gene (reference sequence). The V end lost 3 bases, the J end lost 4 bases, and 12 bases lay between the germline ends. There are 14 residues in the CDR3. The CDR3 DNA is TGTGCCAGTAGTATTGGGGGCAGCGGCACTGAAGCTTTCTTT. Protein: CASSIGGSGTEAFF.

This clone was observed once. The chain uses TRBV6-5 and TRBJ1-5, with a possible D match to TRBD1 (5 bases). This CDR3 has 15 residues. V was shortened by 6 bases and J by 5 bases, with 17 bases between the two germline ends. Germline V gives CDR1 MNHEY, CDR2 SVGAGI. The CDR3 DNA follows: TGTGCCAGCAGCTTGCGCACGGGGGGGGATCAGCCCCAGCATTTT. This gives the protein CASSLRTGGDQPQHF.

V is TRBV30 and J is TRBJ1-2; D is perhaps TRBD1 (5 bases). This CDR3 is built from 15 residues. Germline V gene sequence: CDR1 GTSNPN, CDR2 SVGIG (reference sequence). V was cut by 3 bases and J by 1 base, with 15 bases left in between. The CDR3 reads CAWRAAEGLNYGYTF. As DNA, the CDR3 is TGTGCCTGGAGAGCCGCCGAGGGACTTAACTATGGCTACACCTTC.

This clone was counted between two and nine times. This sequence joins TRBV7-9 and TRBJ1-1; 9 bases are shared with TRBD1. CDR3 length: 14 amino acids. The junction had 5 bases not matched to a gene; V was cut back by 5 bases and J by 4 bases. The germline V gene has CDR1 SEHNR and CDR2 FQNEAQ (reference sequence). In nucleotides, the CDR3 is TGTGCCAGCAGCCAACAGGGGGCTGTCACTGAAGCTTTCTTT. It codes for CASSQQGAVTEAFF.

The chain carries TRBV5-1 and TRBJ2-7, with 7 bases that match TRBD1. V gave up 0 bases and J gave up 1 base; unmatched junction bases: 1. Per germline, CDR1 SGHRS and CDR2 YFSETQ. This CDR3 comprises 14 residues. CDR3 DNA sequence: TGCGCCAGCAGCTTGGAACAGGGGTCCTACGAGCAGTACTTC. Amino acid sequence: CASSLEQGSYEQYF.

The chain combines TRBV4-3 with TRBJ1-5; 7 nucleotides line up with TRBD1. J gave up 6 bases and V 1 base, and 9 bases lay outside the gene matches. Germline CDR1 is LGHNA and CDR2 is YSLEER. CDR3 length equals 16 residues. This CDR3 reads CASSQGAGTVGQPQHF. The CDR3 nucleotides are TGCGCCAGCAGCCAAGGGGCGGGGACAGTCGGTCAGCCCCAGCATTTT.

This chain uses TRBV6-4 with TRBJ2-2; TRBD2 matches at 15 bases. After removal of 6 bases from V and 4 bases from J, the junction contained 12 bases not matched to a gene. Germline CDR1 MRHNA, CDR2 SNTAGT. This CDR3 comprises 19 residues. CDR3 protein: CASRDVGLAGGPGTGELFF. The CDR3 nucleotides are TGTGCCAGCAGGGACGTAGGACTAGCGGGAGGGCCGGGCACCGGGGAGCTGTTTTTT.

The chain is built from TRBV25-1 and TRBJ2-3, with 13 bases that match TRBD2. Germline V gene lookup returns CDR1 MGHDK and CDR2 SYGVNS. J lost 2 bases, V lost 6 bases, and 5 bases had no gene match. CDR3 size: 16 residues. This CDR3 reads CASSGLAGVLTDTQYF. Here the CDR3 DNA reads TGTGCCAGCAGCGGACTAGCGGGGGTACTCACAGATACGCAGTATTTT.